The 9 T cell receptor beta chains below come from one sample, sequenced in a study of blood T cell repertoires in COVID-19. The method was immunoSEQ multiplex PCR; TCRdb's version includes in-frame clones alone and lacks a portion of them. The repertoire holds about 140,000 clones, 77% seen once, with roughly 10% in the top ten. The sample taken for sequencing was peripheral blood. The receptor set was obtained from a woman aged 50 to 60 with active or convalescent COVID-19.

The CDR3 is CASSVRTGENSPLHF. As DNA, the CDR3 is TGTGCCAGCAGTGTGCGGACAGGGGAGAATTCACCCCTCCACTTT. The gene calls are TRBV7-2 and TRBJ1-6, with TRBD1 matching 9 bases. This CDR3 spans 15 amino acids. V dropped 6 bases and J dropped 7; count of bases not matched to a gene: 7. Germline V gives CDR1 SGHTA, CDR2 FQGNSA.

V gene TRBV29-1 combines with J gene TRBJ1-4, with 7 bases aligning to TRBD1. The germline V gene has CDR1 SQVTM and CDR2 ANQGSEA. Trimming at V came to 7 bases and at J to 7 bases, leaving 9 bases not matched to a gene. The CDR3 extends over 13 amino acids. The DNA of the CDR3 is TGCAGCGCAGCGAGGGGGCGTGGTGAAAAACTGTTTTTT. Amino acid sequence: CSAARGRGEKLFF.

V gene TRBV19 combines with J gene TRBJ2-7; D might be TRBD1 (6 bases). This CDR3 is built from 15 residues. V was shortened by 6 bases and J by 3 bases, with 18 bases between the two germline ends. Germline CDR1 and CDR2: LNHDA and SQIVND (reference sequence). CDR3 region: CASRPRDIRRYEQYF. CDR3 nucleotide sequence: TGTGCCAGTAGGCCTCGGGACATTCGGCGCTACGAGCAGTACTTC. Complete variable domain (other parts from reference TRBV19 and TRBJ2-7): DGGITQSPKYLFRKEGQNVTLSCEQNLNHDAMYWYRQDPGQGLRLIYYSQIVNDFQKGDIAEGYSVSREKKESFPLTVTSAQKNPTAFYLCASRPRDIRRYEQYFGPGTRLTVT.

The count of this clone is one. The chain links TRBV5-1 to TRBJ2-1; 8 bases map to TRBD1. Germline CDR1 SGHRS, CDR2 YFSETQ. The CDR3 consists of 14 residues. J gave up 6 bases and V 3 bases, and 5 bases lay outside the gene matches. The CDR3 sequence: CASSSGTGPNEQFF. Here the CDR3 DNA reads TGCGCCAGCAGCTCCGGGACAGGCCCCAATGAGCAGTTCTTC. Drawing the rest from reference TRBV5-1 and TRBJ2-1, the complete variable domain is KAGVTQTPRYLIKTRGQQVTLSCSPISGHRSVSWYQQTPGQGLQFLFEYFSETQRNKGNFPGRFSGRQFSNSRSEMNVSTLELGDSALYLCASSSGTGPNEQFFGPGTRLTVL.

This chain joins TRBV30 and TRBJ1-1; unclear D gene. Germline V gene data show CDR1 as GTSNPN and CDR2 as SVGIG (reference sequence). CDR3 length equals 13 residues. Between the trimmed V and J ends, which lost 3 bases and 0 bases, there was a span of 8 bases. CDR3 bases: TGTGCCTGGAGGCAGACACTGAACACTGAAGCTTTCTTT. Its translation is CAWRQTLNTEAFF.

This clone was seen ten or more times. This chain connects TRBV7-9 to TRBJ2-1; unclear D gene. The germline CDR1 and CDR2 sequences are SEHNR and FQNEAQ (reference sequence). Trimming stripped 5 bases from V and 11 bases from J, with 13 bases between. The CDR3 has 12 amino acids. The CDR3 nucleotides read TGTGCCAGCAGCCCCCTTATGGGCAAGCAGTTCTTC. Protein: CASSPLMGKQFF.

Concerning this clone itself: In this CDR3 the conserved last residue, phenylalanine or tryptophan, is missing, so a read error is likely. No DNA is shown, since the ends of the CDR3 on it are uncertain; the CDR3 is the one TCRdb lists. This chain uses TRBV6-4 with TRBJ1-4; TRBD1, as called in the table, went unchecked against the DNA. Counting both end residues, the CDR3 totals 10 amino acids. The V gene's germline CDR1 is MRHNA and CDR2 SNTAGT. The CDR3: CASSEPGHLL.

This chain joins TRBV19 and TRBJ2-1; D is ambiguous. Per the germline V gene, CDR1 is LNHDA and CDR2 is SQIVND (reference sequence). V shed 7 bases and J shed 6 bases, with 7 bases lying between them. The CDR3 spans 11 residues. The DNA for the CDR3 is TGTGCCAGTACTAGAGGCAATGAGCAGTTCTTC. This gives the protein CASTRGNEQFF.

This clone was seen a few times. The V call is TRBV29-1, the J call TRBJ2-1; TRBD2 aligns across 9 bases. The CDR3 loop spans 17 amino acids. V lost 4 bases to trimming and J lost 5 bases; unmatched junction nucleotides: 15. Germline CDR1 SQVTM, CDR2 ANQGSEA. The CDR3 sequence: CSVVREGRLAGHNEQFF. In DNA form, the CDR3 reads TGCAGCGTTGTGAGGGAGGGGAGGCTAGCGGGACACAATGAGCAGTTCTTC.